Below, 2 T cell receptor beta chains from the same sample are listed, as sequenced in a study of T-cell memory formation after mild COVID-19. TCRdb redid the calling of the 5' RACE reads with MiXCR, one entry per CDR3 protein. The sample yields some 600,000 distinct CDR3 sequences, 17% seen once. Material for sequencing was PBMCs or a T cell subset sorted from them (not recorded which). These receptors were collected from an adult woman who had mild COVID-19 (a few samples of this study predate the infection). Cell type and time point are not known.

The chain couples TRBV4-1 to TRBJ1-2; 7 bases fit TRBD1. Germline lookup yields CDR1 MGHRA and CDR2 YSYEKL. This CDR3 comprises 15 residues. J gave up 5 bases and V 0 bases, and 6 bases lay outside the gene matches. DNA of the CDR3: TGCGCCAGCAGCCAAGAGGGGACAGTGAATTATGGCTACACCTTC. Encoded protein: CASSQEGTVNYGYTF.

J is TRBJ2-7 and V is TRBV15; D gene ambiguous. Looked up from germline, CDR1 is LNHNV and CDR2 is YYDKDF (reference sequence). The CDR3 has 16 amino acids. V shed 3 bases and J shed 0 bases, with 15 bases lying between them. CDR3 protein: CATSSPLAMTSYEQYF. DNA for the CDR3: TGTGCCACCAGCAGTCCTTTAGCTATGACCTCCTACGAGCAGTACTTC.